This T cell receptor beta chain was sequenced during a study of beta chain features in type 1 diabetes. cDNA synthesis used the whole RNA isolate, giving expressed TCRB sequences. The table came from immunoSEQ multiplex PCR; TCRdb's copy has only in-frame clones and leaves some out. The data hold about 400,000 clones, with around an eighth observed a single time. General study results and limits: Patients' naive, central memory and Treg TCRB repertoires seemed closer to one another than those of healthy donors.

With respect to this clone: The antigen is not known.

This CDR3 region has 15 residues. Trimming left V 0 bases short and J 8 bases short, with 14 bases between. Looked up from germline, CDR1 is SGHTA and CDR2 is FQGTGA. The rearrangement joins TRBV7-3 to TRBJ2-1, with D possibly matching TRBD2 (6 bases). Sequenced sample: naive CD4+ T cells from blood. The TCR comes from a young man in good health. The DNA of the CDR3 is TGTGCCAGCAGCTTAACGTCCGGGAGACCCTATGAGCAGTTCTTC. It translates to CASSLTSGRPYEQFF.